This entry lists 20 T cell receptor beta chains sequenced from one sample in a study of technical replicates of blood from a handful of donors. TCRdb's copy holds only in-frame clones and misses some; the assay was immunoSEQ multiplex PCR. The data contain 74,000 or so clones, approximately 93% of them singletons. Input material: T cells isolated from PBMCs. Receptors originate from a human donor in good health.

This chain joins TRBV11-2 and TRBJ2-5; 7 nucleotides line up with TRBD2. The CDR3 spans 14 residues. Germline assignment: CDR1 SGHAT and CDR2 FQNNGV. V lost 5 bases, J lost 4 bases, and 7 bases stayed unmatched. The CDR3 bases are TGTGCCAGCAGCCCAGGGCCGGGGGGAGAGACCCAGTACTTC. Amino acids: CASSPGPGGETQYF.

The genes are TRBV7-6 and TRBJ2-5; 8 bases are a match to TRBD1. Trimming at V came to 5 bases and at J to 3 bases, leaving 5 bases not matched to a gene. The germline V gene encodes CDR1 SGHVS and CDR2 FNYEAQ. This CDR3 is built from 14 residues. The DNA for the CDR3 is TGTGCCAGCAGCCATCCAGGGGGCGAAGAGACCCAGTACTTC. Amino acids: CASSHPGGEETQYF. Together with reference TRBV7-6 and TRBJ2-5, the CDR3 gives the full variable domain: GAGVSQSPRYKVTKRGQDVALRCDPISGHVSLYWYRQALGQGPEFLTYFNYEAQQDKSGLPNDRFSAERPEGSISTLTIQRTEQRDSAMYRCASSHPGGEETQYFGPGTRLLVL.

The chain employs TRBV30 and TRBJ2-7, with D possibly being TRBD1 (6 bases). Trimming took 2 bases from V and 5 from J, leaving 13 bases between them. This CDR3 spans 13 amino acids. Germline assignment: CDR1 GTSNPN and CDR2 SVGIG (reference sequence). CDR3 sequence reads: CAWSFTGLHEQYF. In DNA form, the CDR3 reads TGTGCCTGGAGTTTTACAGGGCTACACGAGCAGTACTTC.

The chain employs TRBV6-5 and TRBJ2-1, with D perhaps TRBD1 (5 bases). Germline CDR1 is MNHEY and CDR2 is SVGAGI. V was pared by 6 bases and J by 8 bases, with 11 bases between. The CDR3 covers 12 residues. The CDR3 loop is CASRGVADEQFF. In DNA, the CDR3 is TGTGCCAGCAGAGGGGTAGCCGATGAGCAGTTCTTC.

The gene calls are TRBV10-3 and TRBJ2-1; D uncertain. Germline assignment: CDR1 ENHRY and CDR2 SYGVKD. Trimming stripped 6 bases from V and 0 bases from J, with 15 bases between. This CDR3 spans 16 amino acids. The CDR3 loop is CAISALAASSYNEQFF. In nucleotides, the CDR3 is TGTGCCATCAGCGCCTTGGCGGCTAGCTCCTACAATGAGCAGTTCTTC.

DNA of the CDR3: TGTGCCAGCAGTTACTCGGCGGGAGGGCGGGTATATGAGCAGTTCTTC. Translation: CASSYSAGGRVYEQFF. The V gene is TRBV6-5, the J gene TRBJ2-1; 9 bases are shared with TRBD2. J was trimmed by 8 bases and V by 0 bases; bases with no gene match: 8. Per the germline V gene, CDR1 is MNHEY and CDR2 is SVGAGI. The CDR3 consists of 16 residues.

The chain employs TRBV30 and TRBJ1-2; D is uncertain. V dropped 7 bases and J dropped 6 bases, with 27 bases sitting between them. From germline, CDR1 is GTSNPN and CDR2 SVGIG (reference sequence). This CDR3 spans 16 amino acids. CDR3 bases: TGTGCCTCTTTCTCCATGGGCAGATCGCGGGAAGATGGCTACACCTTC. Protein product: CASFSMGRSREDGYTF.

The chain recombines TRBV15 with TRBJ2-1, with 8 nucleotides matching TRBD2. Germline V gene sequence: CDR1 LNHNV, CDR2 YYDKDF (reference sequence). This CDR3 is built from 14 residues. Trimming cost V 1 base and J 10 bases; bases outside gene matches: 6. The CDR3 is CATSRGTSFSEQFF. The CDR3 DNA follows: TGTGCCACCAGCAGAGGGACTAGCTTTTCCGAGCAGTTCTTC.

The J gene is TRBJ1-5, the V gene TRBV7-2; TRBD1 matches 7 bases. The CDR3 runs to 12 residues. Per the germline V gene, CDR1 is SGHTA and CDR2 is FQGNSA. The V and J ends lost 5 bases and 7 bases, in that order; junction bases with no gene match: 2. CDR3: CASSQTGQPQHF. In nucleotides, the CDR3 is TGTGCCAGCAGCCAGACAGGGCAGCCCCAGCATTTT.

This chain connects TRBV5-6 to TRBJ2-7; D unresolved. From germline, CDR1 is SGHDT and CDR2 YYEEEE. The length of the CDR3 is 13 residues. Trimming took 2 bases from V and 3 from J, leaving 9 bases between them. The CDR3, as DNA: TGTGCCAGCAGCTTTAAGCGCAGCTACGAGCAGTACTTC. The encoded protein is CASSFKRSYEQYF.

The V call is TRBV25-1, the J call TRBJ2-5; D remains unclear. Between the trimmed V and J ends, which lost 2 bases and 5 bases, there was a span of 12 bases. Looked up from germline, CDR1 is MGHDK and CDR2 is SYGVNS. The CDR3 runs to 14 residues. This CDR3 reads CASSELVTLETQYF. DNA of the CDR3: TGTGCCAGCAGTGAACTAGTTACTTTGGAGACCCAGTACTTC. Using reference TRBV25-1 and TRBJ2-5 for the parts outside the CDR3, the full variable domain is EADIYQTPRYLVIGTGKKITLECSQTMGHDKMYWYQQDPGMELHLIHYSYGVNSTEKGDLSSESTVSRIRTEHFPLTLESARPSHTSQYLCASSELVTLETQYFGPGTRLLVL.

This clone was seen a single time. The genes are TRBV6-1 and TRBJ2-1, with D possibly matching TRBD1 (6 bases). V lost 7 bases and J 7 bases, leaving 11 bases between the germline ends. The CDR3 covers 12 residues. In germline, CDR1 is MNHNS, CDR2 SASEGT. The CDR3 bases are TGTGCCAGCACCCTAAGGGGGAATGAGCAGTTCTTC. Translation: CASTLRGNEQFF.

The chain combines TRBV28 with TRBJ2-3, with TRBD1 identical over 8 bases. The CDR3 has 15 residues. Germline V CDR1 and CDR2: MDHEN, SYDVKM. Unmatched junction bases numbered 13, after V lost 10 bases and J lost 4 bases. In nucleotides, the CDR3 is TGTGCCACCACAGGGAGACAGGGGTTCCCAGATACGCAGTATTTT. This encodes CATTGRQGFPDTQYF.

The V call is TRBV27, the J call TRBJ2-7; D may be TRBD1 (6 bases). The CDR3 totals 15 residues. The V end lost 4 bases, the J end lost 0 bases, and 13 bases lay between the germline ends. Per the germline V gene, CDR1 is MNHEY and CDR2 is SMNVEV (reference sequence). CDR3 DNA sequence: TGTGCCAGCAGTTGGTCACAGGGTAGCTCCTACGAGCAGTACTTC. Amino acid sequence: CASSWSQGSSYEQYF.

V is TRBV28 and J is TRBJ1-2; no clear D gene. The V end was cut by 3 bases, the J end by 4 bases, with 6 bases between. Germline assignment: CDR1 MDHEN and CDR2 SYDVKM. The CDR3 contains 12 residues. The CDR3 spells CASSFEAYGYTF. The CDR3 coding sequence is TGTGCCAGCAGTTTTGAGGCCTATGGCTACACCTTC.

This sequence joins TRBV2 and TRBJ2-3, with 8 bases matching TRBD2. CDR1 and CDR2 from the germline V gene are SNHLY and FYNNEI. The junction had 2 bases not matched to a gene; V was cut back by 5 bases and J by 1 base. The CDR3 sequence is 14 residues long. The CDR3 spells CASSILAGTDTQYF. As DNA, the CDR3 is TGTGCCAGCAGTATACTAGCGGGCACAGATACGCAGTATTTT.

This clone was observed a single time. This chain uses TRBV2 with TRBJ1-2, with D uncertain. Germline CDR1 reads SNHLY; CDR2 reads FYNNEI. Deletions cut 4 bases from V and 0 bases from J, with 12 bases between. This CDR3 has 15 amino acids. The CDR3 region has the DNA TGTGCCAGCAGTGTTTCGGGGATAACTAACTATGGCTACACCTTC. This codes for CASSVSGITNYGYTF.

The chain carries TRBV5-1 and TRBJ1-2; a weak D match, TRBD1 (5 bases). Germline CDR1 and CDR2: SGHRS and YFSETQ. V lost 7 bases, J lost 7 bases, and 23 bases lay in between. This CDR3 contains 15 residues. The CDR3 loop reads CASSSAGFSSLGYTF. For the CDR3, the DNA is TGCGCCAGCTCCTCGGCAGGGTTTTCTTCCCTTGGCTACACCTTC.

The chain joins TRBV5-1 to TRBJ2-5; 13 bases agree with TRBD2. The CDR3 consists of 16 residues. The junction had 6 bases not matched to a gene; V was cut back by 4 bases and J by 3 bases. Germline CDR1 reads SGHRS; CDR2 reads YFSETQ. This CDR3 is CASSSPGLAGEETQYF. CDR3 DNA: TGCGCCAGCAGCAGCCCCGGACTAGCGGGAGAAGAGACCCAGTACTTC.

This clone was detected only a few times. This chain uses TRBV25-1 with TRBJ2-1; possible D gene TRBD2, 6 bases. Trimming removed 4 bases at V and 4 bases at J, with 8 bases between. Germline V gene sequence: CDR1 MGHDK, CDR2 SYGVNS. The CDR3 has 13 amino acids. The DNA for the CDR3 is TGTGCCAGCAGTGCAGGGAGGTACAATGAGCAGTTCTTC. This sequence encodes CASSAGRYNEQFF.